This T cell receptor (beta chain) was recovered during a study of T cells of healthy individuals (dated by TCRdb to between 2017 and 2018). From the cysteine up to the phenylalanine, the CDR3 has a length of 14 residues. Just CDR3 DNA is preserved here, 42 bases in frame from base 1. According to the germline V gene (reference sequence), CDR1 reads DFQATT and CDR2 reads SNEGSKA. V and J are trimmed by 5 bases and 6 bases, and the gene matches miss 5 bases of the junction. Concerning this clonotype itself: What this receptor recognizes is not known. Within one base of it there is no much larger clone, and no base qualities were kept.

The library was obtained by 5' RACE. This sample was sequenced with an Illumina MiSeq. The public reads were quality trimmed at Q25 with fastp and then assembled into clones with MiXCR by TCRdb, keeping productive beta chains. Every distinct CDR3 protein forms one entry, paired with its most common genes and DNA. In all, the sample holds some 100,000 distinct CDR3 sequences, and 17% of those were seen once. Around 6.5% of the sample is in the top ten clones. In this chain, TRBV20-1 is recombined with TRBJ2-3, with 13 middle bases fitting TRBD2. This sequence was found in a human donor in good health. CDR3 region: CSAGLAGAYDTQYF. The DNA sequence follows: TGCAGTGCTGGACTAGCGGGAGCGTATGATACGCAGTATTTT.